This T cell receptor beta chain is drawn from a study of OX40 agonist ivuxolimab in advanced cancers. Across the study: Every patient in dose escalation had hepatocellular carcinoma, melanoma, renal cell or head and neck cancer. The group had a mean age of 60 years, ranged from about 20 to 80, and was roughly 80% male. General observations from the study: Several nonresponders also turned out to have low normalized T-cell clonal expansion. There was clonal expansion of CD4+ and CD8+ blood T cells by week 6 at 0.1 to 3.0 mg/kg.

V dropped 2 bases and J dropped 2; count of bases not matched to a gene: 5. This CDR3 region has 17 residues. In germline, CDR1 is SEHNR, CDR2 FQNEAQ (reference sequence). This clone was seen once. Its antigen is unidentified. Sequencing used immunoSEQ multiplex PCR; TCRdb keeps in-frame clones, though not all of them. The table has about 66,000 clones, over 75% seen once. The material sequenced was CD4+ or CD8+ T cells sorted from blood, taken in a trial of the OX40 agonist ivuxolimab. The receptor was derived from an adult with an advanced solid tumor such as melanoma, head and neck, liver or kidney cancer. This chain joins TRBV7-9 and TRBJ2-3; TRBD2 matches at 12 bases. CDR3 sequence (DNA): TGTGCCAGCAGCTTATTTCGGACTAGCGGGAACACAGATACGCAGTATTTT. Translating gives CASSLFRTSGNTDTQYF.